This T cell receptor beta chain was obtained from a study of post-analysis software for immune sequencing data. Study-level background: The disease courses covered relapsing-remitting, secondary progressive and progressive-relapsing multiple sclerosis. General observations from the study: Versus controls, multiple sclerosis patients showed significantly lower diversity (normalized Chao1). F measure clustering grouped samples strongly by preparation batch. There were a few TRBV segments more frequent in patients than controls, and TRBV5-6, TRBV5-1 and TRBV20-1 were among them.

Trimming removed 4 bases from V and 0 bases from J; junction bases left unmatched: 4. This CDR3 is built from 15 residues. Germline V gene lookup returns CDR1 SEHNR and CDR2 FQNEAQ (reference sequence). The TCR beta cDNA libraries contained unique molecular identifiers. cDNA molecules numbering some 500,000 came from around 1 to 10 million T cells. In TCRdb, the PCR reads were re-called with MiXCR into one record per CDR3 protein. Of approximately 730,000 distinct CDR3 sequences listed, approximately 30% are singletons. With regard to this clonotype: The target antigen is unknown.

This TCR came from a girl aged 10-17 years with multiple sclerosis. Source material: blood. The V call is TRBV7-9, the J call TRBJ2-5; 8 nucleotides line up with TRBD1. CDR3 residues: CASSSTDRDQETQYF. The CDR3 nucleotides read TGTGCCAGCAGCTCGACGGACAGGGACCAAGAGACCCAGTACTTC. The whole variable domain, filled in from reference TRBV7-9 and TRBJ2-5, reads DTGVSQNPRHKITKRGQNVTFRCDPISEHNRLYWYRQTLGQGPEFLTYFQNEAQLEKSRLLSDRFSAERPKGSFSTLEIQRTEQGDSAMYLCASSSTDRDQETQYFGPGTRLLVL.